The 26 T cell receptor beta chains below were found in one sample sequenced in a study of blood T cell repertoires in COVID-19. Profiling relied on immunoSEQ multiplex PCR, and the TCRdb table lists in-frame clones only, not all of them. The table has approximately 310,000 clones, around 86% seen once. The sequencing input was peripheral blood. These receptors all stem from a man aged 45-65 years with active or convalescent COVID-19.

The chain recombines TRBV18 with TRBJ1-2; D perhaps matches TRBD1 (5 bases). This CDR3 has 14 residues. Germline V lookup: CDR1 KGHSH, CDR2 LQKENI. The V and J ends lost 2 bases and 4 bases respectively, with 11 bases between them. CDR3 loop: CASSPTPGSYGYTF. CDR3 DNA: TGTGCCAGCTCACCAACCCCAGGGTCCTATGGCTACACCTTC.

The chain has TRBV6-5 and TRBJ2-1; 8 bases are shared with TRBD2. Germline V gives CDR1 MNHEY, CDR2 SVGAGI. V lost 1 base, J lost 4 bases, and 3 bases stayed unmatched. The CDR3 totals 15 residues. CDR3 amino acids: CASSYLSSGYNEQFF. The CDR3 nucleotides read TGTGCCAGCAGTTACTTGTCTAGCGGGTACAATGAGCAGTTCTTC.

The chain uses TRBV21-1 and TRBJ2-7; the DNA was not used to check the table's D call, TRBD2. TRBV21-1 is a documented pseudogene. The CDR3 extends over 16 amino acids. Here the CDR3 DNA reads TGTGCCAGCAGCGATATTCCGGGACTAGCGGGATTTTGGCAGTACTTC. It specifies CASSDIPGLAGFWQYF.

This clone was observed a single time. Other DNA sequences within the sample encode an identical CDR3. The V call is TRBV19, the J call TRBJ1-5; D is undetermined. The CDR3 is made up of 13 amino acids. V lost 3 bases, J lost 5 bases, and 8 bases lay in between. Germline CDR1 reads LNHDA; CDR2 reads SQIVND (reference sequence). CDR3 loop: CASSIARDQPQHF. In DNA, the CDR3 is TGTGCCAGTAGTATCGCGAGGGATCAGCCCCAGCATTTT.

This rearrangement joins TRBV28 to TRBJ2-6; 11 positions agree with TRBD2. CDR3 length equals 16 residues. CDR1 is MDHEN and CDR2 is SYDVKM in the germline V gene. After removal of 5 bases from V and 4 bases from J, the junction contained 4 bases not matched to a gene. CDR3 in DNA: TGTGCCAGCAGTACACTAGCGGGAGCCGGGGCCAACGTCCTGACTTTC. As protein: CASSTLAGAGANVLTF.

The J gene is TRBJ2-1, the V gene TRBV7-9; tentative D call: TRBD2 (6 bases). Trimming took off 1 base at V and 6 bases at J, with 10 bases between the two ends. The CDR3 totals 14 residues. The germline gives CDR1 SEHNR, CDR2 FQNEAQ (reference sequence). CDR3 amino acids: CASSLDLRGNEQFF. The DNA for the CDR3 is TGTGCCAGCAGCTTAGACTTGCGGGGCAATGAGCAGTTCTTC.

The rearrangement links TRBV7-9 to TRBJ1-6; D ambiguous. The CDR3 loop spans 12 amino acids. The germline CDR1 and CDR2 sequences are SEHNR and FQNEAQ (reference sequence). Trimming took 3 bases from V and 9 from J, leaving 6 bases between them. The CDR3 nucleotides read TGTGCCAGCAGCTTCACGGGTTCACCCCTCCACTTT. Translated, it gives CASSFTGSPLHF.

The CDR3, as DNA: TGTGCCAGCAGTTTGGGGCAGGCCCGCCAGCATTTT. It yields the protein CASSLGQARQHF. The rearrangement joins TRBV28 to TRBJ1-5; tentative D call: TRBD1 (5 bases). V lost 3 bases, J lost 12 bases, and 12 bases lay in between. The CDR3 is made up of 12 amino acids. Germline CDR1 and CDR2: MDHEN and SYDVKM.

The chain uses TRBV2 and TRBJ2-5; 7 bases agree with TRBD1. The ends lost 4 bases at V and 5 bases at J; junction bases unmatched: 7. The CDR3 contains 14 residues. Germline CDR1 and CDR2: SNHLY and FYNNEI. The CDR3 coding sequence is TGTGCCAGCAGTGTCCGACAGGGCGGGGAGACCCAGTACTTC. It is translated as CASSVRQGGETQYF.

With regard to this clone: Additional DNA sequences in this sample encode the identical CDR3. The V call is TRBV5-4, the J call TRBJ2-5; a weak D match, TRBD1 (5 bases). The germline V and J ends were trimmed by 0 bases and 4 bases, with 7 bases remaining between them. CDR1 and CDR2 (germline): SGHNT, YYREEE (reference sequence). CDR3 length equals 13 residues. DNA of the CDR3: TGTGCCAGCAGCTTGGGGGGCCGAGAGACCCAGTACTTC. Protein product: CASSLGGRETQYF.

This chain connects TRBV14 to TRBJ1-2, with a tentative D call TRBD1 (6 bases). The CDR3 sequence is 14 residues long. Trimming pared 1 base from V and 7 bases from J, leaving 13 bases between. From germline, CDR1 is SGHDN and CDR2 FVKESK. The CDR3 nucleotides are TGTGCCAGCAGCCAAGGAGCAGGGGATTTTGGCTACACCTTC. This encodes CASSQGAGDFGYTF.

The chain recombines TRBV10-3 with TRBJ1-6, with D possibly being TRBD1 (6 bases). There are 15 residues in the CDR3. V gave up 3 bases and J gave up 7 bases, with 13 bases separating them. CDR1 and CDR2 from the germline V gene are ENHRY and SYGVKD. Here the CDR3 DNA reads TGTGCCATCAGTGACGTCAGGGGATCAAATTCACCCCTCCACTTT. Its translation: CAISDVRGSNSPLHF.

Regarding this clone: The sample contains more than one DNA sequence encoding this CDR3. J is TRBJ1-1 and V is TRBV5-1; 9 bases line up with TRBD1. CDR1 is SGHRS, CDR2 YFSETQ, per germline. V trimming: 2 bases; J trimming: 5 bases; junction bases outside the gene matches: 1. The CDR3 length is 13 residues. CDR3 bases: TGCGCCAGCAGCTTCGGACAGGGGACTGAAGCTTTCTTT. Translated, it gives CASSFGQGTEAFF.

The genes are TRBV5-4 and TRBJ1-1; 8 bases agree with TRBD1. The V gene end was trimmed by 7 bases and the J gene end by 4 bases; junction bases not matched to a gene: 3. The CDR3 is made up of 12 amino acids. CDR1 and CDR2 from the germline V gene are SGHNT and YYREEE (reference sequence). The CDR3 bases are TGTGCCAGCTTAGGACAGGGCACTGAAGCTTTCTTT. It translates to CASLGQGTEAFF.

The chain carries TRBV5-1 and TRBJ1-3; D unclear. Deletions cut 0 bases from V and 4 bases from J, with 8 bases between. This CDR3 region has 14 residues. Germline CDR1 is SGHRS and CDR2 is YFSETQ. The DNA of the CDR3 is TGCGCCAGCAGCTTGGGAGGTACCGGAAACACCATATATTTT. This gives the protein CASSLGGTGNTIYF. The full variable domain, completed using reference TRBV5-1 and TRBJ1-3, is KAGVTQTPRYLIKTRGQQVTLSCSPISGHRSVSWYQQTPGQGLQFLFEYFSETQRNKGNFPGRFSGRQFSNSRSEMNVSTLELGDSALYLCASSLGGTGNTIYFGEGSWLTVV.

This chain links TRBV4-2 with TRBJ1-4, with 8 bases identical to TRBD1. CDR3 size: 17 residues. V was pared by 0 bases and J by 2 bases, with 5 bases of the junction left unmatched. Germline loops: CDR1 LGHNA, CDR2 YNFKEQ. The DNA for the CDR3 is TGTGCCAGCAGCCAAGATGGCAGGGGGCCGACTAATGAAAAACTGTTTTTT. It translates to CASSQDGRGPTNEKLFF.

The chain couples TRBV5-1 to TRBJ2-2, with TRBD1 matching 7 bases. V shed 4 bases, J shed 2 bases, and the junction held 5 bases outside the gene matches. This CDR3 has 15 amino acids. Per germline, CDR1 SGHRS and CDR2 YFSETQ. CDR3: CASSVTGANTGELFF. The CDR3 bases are TGCGCCAGCAGCGTTACAGGGGCCAACACCGGGGAGCTGTTTTTT.

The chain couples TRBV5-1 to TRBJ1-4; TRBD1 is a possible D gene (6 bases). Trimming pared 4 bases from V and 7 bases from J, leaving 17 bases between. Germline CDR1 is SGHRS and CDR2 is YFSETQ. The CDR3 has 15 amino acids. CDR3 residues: CASSITGQGGEKLFF. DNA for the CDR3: TGCGCCAGCAGCATAACAGGGCAAGGGGGTGAAAAACTGTTTTTT.

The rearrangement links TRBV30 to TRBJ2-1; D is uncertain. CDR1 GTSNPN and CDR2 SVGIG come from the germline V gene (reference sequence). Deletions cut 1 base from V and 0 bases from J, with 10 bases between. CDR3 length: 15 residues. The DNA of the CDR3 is TGTGCCTGGAGTGGACATTTGAGCTCCTACAATGAGCAGTTCTTC. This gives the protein CAWSGHLSSYNEQFF. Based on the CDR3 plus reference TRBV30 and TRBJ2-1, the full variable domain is SQTIHQWPATLVQPVGSPLSLECTVEGTSNPNLYWYRQAAGRGLQLLFYSVGIGQISSEVPQNLSASRPQDRQFILSSKKLLLSDSGFYLCAWSGHLSSYNEQFFGPGTRLTVL.

The CDR3 nucleotides read TGTGCCAGCAGCTCATCAGGGATCTCCTACGAGCAGTACTTC. It translates to CASSSSGISYEQYF. The chain couples TRBV7-9 to TRBJ2-7; D possibly corresponds to TRBD1 (5 bases). Trimming removed 4 bases at V and 0 bases at J, with 10 bases between. CDR1 SEHNR and CDR2 FQNEAQ come from the germline V gene (reference sequence). There are 14 residues in the CDR3.

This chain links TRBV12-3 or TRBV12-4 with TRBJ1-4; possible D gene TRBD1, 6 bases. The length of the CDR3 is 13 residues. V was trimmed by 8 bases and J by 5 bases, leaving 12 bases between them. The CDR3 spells CASGRTGNEKLFF. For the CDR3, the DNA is TGTGCCAGCGGAAGAACAGGGAATGAAAAACTGTTTTTT.

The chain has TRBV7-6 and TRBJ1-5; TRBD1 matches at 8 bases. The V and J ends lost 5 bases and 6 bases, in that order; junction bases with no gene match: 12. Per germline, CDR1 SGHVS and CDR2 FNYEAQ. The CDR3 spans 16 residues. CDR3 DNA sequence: TGTGCCAGCAGCCCCGGGGCAGGGGGCTCAAGTCAGCCCCAGCATTTT. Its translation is CASSPGAGGSSQPQHF.

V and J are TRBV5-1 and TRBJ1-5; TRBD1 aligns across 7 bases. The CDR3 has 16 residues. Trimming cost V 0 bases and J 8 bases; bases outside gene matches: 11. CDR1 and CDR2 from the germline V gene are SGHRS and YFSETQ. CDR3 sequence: CASSLGGGGGEEPQHF. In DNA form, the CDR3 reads TGCGCCAGCAGCTTGGGAGGCGGAGGGGGCGAGGAGCCCCAGCATTTT.

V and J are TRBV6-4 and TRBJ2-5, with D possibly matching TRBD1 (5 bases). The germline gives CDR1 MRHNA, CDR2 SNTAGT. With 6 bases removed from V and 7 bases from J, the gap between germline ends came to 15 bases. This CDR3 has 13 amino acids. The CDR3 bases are TGTGCCAGCAGCACGACAGCCCAGGCGACCCAGTACTTC. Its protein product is CASSTTAQATQYF.

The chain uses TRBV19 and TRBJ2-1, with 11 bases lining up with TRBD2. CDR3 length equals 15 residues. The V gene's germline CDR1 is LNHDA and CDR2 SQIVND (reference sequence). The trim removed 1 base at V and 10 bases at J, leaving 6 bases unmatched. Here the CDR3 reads CASSIASGGRREQFF. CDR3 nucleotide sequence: TGTGCCAGTAGTATAGCTAGCGGGGGGCGGAGGGAGCAGTTCTTC.

This CDR3 is CASTIGTGRETQYF. CDR3 sequence (DNA): TGTGCCAGCACCATAGGGACAGGGCGGGAGACCCAGTACTTC. The rearrangement uses TRBV6-5 and TRBJ2-5, with 9 bases lining up with TRBD1. The CDR3 is 14 residues long. Germline lookup yields CDR1 MNHEY and CDR2 SVGAGI. The trim removed 7 bases at V and 5 bases at J, leaving 8 bases unmatched.